This TCR beta chain was documented in a study of T-cell memory formation after mild COVID-19 (dated by TCRdb to the early 2020s). Concerning the study at large: Most TCR sequence clusters were specific to one of the two donors. Longitudinal TCRalpha and TCRbeta repertoire sequencing tracked T-cell clones expanding and contracting after mild COVID-19 in a couple of donors. Two young, previously healthy adult volunteers made up the cohort, one male and one female.

This clonotype was detected ten times or more. The target of this receptor is not known. No qualities accompany the bases; no much larger clone lies one base away. PBMCs were isolated by Ficoll-Paque density gradient centrifugation. On the study overall, not on this receptor specifically: Some responding clones were detected in pre-infection memory, which suggested that pre-existing cross-reactive memory T cells had joined the SARS-CoV-2 response. Contracting CD4+ clones appeared mostly in the CM and EM memory subsets, whereas CD8+ clones were enriched in EMRA. The study covered only a couple of mild cases, and larger cohorts including severe cases with pre-infection samples were considered necessary. Clones contracting from day 15 to 85 had balanced CD4/CD8 phenotypes, while a second wave expanding from day 15 to 37 was biased towards CD4+. Whether the second-wave clones peaking on day 37 were SARS-CoV-2 specific was not confirmed.

Trimming takes 3 bases off V and 6 bases off J; junction bases not matched to a gene: 7. Based on the germline V gene (reference sequence), the CDR1 and CDR2 sequences are DFQATT and SNEGSKA. The CDR3 spans 14 residues, from the cysteine through the phenylalanine. CDR3 DNA is the only sequence kept; it has 42 bases, read in frame from the first base. Sequencing took place on an Illumina NovaSeq 6000. TCRalpha and TCRbeta cDNA libraries were constructed by 5'RACE with constant-segment primers, with sample barcodes and unique molecular identifiers being introduced. RNA was extracted from every sample with Trizol reagent. Amplification of the libraries took two PCR steps, and the second step added a second sample barcode plus Illumina TruSeq adapters. The libraries were sequenced on an Illumina NovaSeq using 2 x 150 bp paired-end reads. Regarding the original processing steps: With migec v1.2.7, reads were demultiplexed and then collapsed into UMI-guided consensus sequences. Using mixcr v2.1.11, UMI consensuses were aligned to TRA and TRB V and J templates and then assembled into clonotypes. Expanded or contracted clonotypes were those called significant by both edgeR and NoisET, with noise models trained on biological replicates. edgeR calls used a false discovery rate-adjusted p below 0.01 and a log2 fold-change threshold of 1. As an exploratory analysis of dynamics, max-normalized trajectories of the 1000 most abundant clonotypes were examined with PCA combined with hierarchical clustering. Each responding clone was given a CD4 or CD8 phenotype based on the CD4+ and CD8+ repertoires, which had been sequenced separately. TCRdb trimmed public reads at Q25 via fastp, called clones via MiXCR and kept in-frame beta chains. A single entry per CDR3 protein holds the most common genes and DNA from its merged rows. TCRdb's processing, not the authors' own work, is the source of the V and J calls. In this sample the table shows 250,000 to 400,000 distinct CDR3 sequences, roughly an eighth of which occur a single time. Approximately 22% of the sample is taken by the ten largest.

The sample was PBMCs or a T cell subset sorted from them (not recorded which). Recombination joined TRBV20-1 with TRBJ2-1; 8 bases in between match TRBD2. The TCR comes from a man younger than 35 who had mild COVID-19 (a few samples of this study predate the infection). The sample titles of this study are shuffled in the database, so cell type and time point are left out; the donor was told from shared clones. The nucleotide sequence is TGCAGTGCTAGGGTCGGGGGGGCCGTCAATGAGCAGTTCTTC. The resulting protein is CSARVGGAVNEQFF.